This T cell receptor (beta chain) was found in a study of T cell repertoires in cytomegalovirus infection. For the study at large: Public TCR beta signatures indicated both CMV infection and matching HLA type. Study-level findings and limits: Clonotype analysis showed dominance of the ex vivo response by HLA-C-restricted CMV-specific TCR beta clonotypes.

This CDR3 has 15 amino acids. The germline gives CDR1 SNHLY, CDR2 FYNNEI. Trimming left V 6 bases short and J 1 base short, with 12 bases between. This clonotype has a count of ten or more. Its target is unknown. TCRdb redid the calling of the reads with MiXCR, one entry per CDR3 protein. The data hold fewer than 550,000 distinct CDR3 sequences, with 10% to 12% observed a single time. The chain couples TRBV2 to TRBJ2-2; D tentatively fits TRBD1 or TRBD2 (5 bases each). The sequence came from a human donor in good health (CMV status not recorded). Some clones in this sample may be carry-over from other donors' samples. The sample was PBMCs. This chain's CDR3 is CASRFEGLNTGELFF. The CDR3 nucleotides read TGTGCCAGCAGATTCGAGGGGCTGAACACCGGGGAGCTGTTTTTT.